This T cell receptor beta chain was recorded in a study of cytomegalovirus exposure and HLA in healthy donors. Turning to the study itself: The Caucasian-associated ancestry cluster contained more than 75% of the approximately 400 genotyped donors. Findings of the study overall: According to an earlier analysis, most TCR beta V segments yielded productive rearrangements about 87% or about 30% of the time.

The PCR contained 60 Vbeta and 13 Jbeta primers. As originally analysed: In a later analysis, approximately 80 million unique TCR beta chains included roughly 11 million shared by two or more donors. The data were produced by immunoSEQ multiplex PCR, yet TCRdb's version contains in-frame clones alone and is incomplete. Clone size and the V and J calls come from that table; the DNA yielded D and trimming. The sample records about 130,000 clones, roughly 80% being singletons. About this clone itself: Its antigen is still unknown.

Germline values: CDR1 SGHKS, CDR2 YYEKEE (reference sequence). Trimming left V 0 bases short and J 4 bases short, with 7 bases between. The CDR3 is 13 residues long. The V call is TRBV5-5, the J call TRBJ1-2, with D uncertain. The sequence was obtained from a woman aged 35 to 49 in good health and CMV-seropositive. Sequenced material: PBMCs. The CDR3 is CASSLVAVYGYTF. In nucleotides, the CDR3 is TGTGCCAGCAGCTTGGTGGCAGTCTATGGCTACACCTTC. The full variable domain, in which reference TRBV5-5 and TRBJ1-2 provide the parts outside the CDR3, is DAGVTQSPTHLIKTRGQQVTLRCSPISGHKSVSWYQQVLGQGPQFIFQYYEKEERGRGNFPDRFSARQFPNYSSELNVNALLLGDSALYLCASSLVAVYGYTFGSGTRLTVV.